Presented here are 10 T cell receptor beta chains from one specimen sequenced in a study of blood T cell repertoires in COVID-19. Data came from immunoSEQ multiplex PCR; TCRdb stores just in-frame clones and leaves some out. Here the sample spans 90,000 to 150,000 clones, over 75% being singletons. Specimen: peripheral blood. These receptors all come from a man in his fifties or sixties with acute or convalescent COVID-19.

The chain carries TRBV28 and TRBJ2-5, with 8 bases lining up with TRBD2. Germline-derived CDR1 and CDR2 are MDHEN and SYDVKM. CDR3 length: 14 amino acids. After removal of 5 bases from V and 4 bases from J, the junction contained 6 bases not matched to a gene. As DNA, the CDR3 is TGTGCCAGCAGTCGGGGGGGAGGGCGAGAGACCCAGTACTTC. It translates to CASSRGGGRETQYF.

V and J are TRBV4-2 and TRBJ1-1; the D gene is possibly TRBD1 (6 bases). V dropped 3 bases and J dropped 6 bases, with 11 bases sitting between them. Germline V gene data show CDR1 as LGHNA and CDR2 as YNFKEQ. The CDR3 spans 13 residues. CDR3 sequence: CASSHSDRPEAFF. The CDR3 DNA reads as TGTGCCAGCAGCCACTCGGACAGACCTGAAGCTTTCTTT.

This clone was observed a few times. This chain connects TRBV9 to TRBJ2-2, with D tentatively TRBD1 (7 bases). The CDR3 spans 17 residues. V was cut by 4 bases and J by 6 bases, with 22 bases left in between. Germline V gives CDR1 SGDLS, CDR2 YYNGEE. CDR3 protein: CASSIKGAGQLPGELFF. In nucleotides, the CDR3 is TGTGCCAGCAGCATCAAAGGCGCGGGACAGTTGCCCGGGGAGCTGTTTTTT. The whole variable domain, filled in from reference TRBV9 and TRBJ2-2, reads DSGVTQTPKHLITATGQRVTLRCSPRSGDLSVYWYQQSLDQGLQFLIQYYNGEERAKGNILERFSAQQFPDLHSELNLSSLELGDSALYFCASSIKGAGQLPGELFFGEGSRLTVL.

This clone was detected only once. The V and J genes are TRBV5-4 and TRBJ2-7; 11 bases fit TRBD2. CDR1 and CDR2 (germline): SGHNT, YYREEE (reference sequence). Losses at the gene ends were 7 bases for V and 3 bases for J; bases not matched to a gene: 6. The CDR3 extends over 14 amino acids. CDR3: CASQIAGGNYEQYF. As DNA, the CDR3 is TGTGCCAGCCAGATAGCGGGAGGGAACTACGAGCAGTACTTC.

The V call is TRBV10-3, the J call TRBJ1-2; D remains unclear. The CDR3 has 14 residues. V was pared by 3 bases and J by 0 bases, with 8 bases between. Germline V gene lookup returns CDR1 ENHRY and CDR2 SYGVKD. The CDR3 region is CAISDGHSNYGYTF. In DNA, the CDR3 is TGTGCCATCAGTGATGGGCACTCTAACTATGGCTACACCTTC.

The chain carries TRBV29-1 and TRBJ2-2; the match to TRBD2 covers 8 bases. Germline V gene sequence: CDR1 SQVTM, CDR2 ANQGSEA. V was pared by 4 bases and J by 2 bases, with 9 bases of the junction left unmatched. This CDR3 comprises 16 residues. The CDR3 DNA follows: TGCAGCGTTGGGGTAGCGGGACTTCTTAACACCGGGGAGCTGTTTTTT. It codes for CSVGVAGLLNTGELFF.

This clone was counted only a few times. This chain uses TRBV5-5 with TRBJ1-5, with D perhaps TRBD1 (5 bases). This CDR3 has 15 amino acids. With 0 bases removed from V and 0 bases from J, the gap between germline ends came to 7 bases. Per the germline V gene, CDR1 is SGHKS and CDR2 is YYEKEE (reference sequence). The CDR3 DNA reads TGTGCCAGCAGCTTGGCCGACAGTAGCAATCAGCCCCAGCATTTT. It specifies CASSLADSSNQPQHF. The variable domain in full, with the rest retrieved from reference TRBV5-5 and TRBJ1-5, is DAGVTQSPTHLIKTRGQQVTLRCSPISGHKSVSWYQQVLGQGPQFIFQYYEKEERGRGNFPDRFSARQFPNYSSELNVNALLLGDSALYLCASSLADSSNQPQHFGDGTRLSIL.

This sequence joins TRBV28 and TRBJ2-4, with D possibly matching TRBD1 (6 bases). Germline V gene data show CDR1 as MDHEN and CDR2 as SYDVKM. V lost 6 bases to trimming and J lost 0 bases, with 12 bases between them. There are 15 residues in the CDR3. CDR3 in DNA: TGTGCCAGCAGCCTAGGGGGATTAGCCAAAAACATTCAGTACTTC. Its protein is CASSLGGLAKNIQYF.

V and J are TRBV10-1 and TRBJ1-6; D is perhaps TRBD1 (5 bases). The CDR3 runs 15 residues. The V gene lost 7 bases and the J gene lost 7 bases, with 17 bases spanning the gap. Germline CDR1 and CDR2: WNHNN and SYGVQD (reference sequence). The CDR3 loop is CASTLGGSGNSPLHF. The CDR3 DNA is TGCGCCAGCACCTTGGGGGGTTCCGGGAATTCACCCCTCCACTTT.

The CDR3 nucleotides are TGCAGTGCTAGAGACATACCAGACCAGTACTTC. This encodes CSARDIPDQYF. The chain combines TRBV20-1 with TRBJ2-5; D not certain. V gave up 0 bases and J gave up 10 bases, with 9 bases separating them. This CDR3 spans 11 amino acids. Germline values: CDR1 DFQATT, CDR2 SNEGSKA (reference sequence).